Sequencing of this TCR beta chain was carried out in a study of cytomegalovirus exposure and HLA in healthy donors. J lost 13 bases, V lost 0 bases, and 6 bases had no gene match. The CDR3 runs to 13 residues. CDR1 and CDR2 (germline): SGHTA, FQGNSA. Donors in the study were healthy people who gave bone marrow. Donors sampled were nominally healthy, though unrecorded immune exposures were likely. With 60 Vbeta and 13 Jbeta primers, the PCR was carried out. Assay used: immunoSEQ multiplex PCR; TCRdb lists only in-frame clones, some missing. The top ten hold over 2% of the sample, which has some 190,000 clones, approximately 73% seen once. General observations from the study: The investigators catalogued 164 TCR beta chains as cytomegalovirus-associated. Analysis performed later found about 17,000 TCR beta sequences associated with HLA alleles at 0.05 false discovery rate.

Concerning this clone: Its antigen is unidentified.

The sample taken for sequencing was PBMCs. The rearrangement links TRBV7-2 to TRBJ2-5; 9 bases fit TRBD2. The receptor comes from a woman aged 25 to 39 in good health and CMV-seropositive. CDR3: CASSLATSGERYF. Written as DNA, the CDR3 is TGTGCCAGCAGCTTAGCGACTAGCGGAGAACGGTACTTC.